This T cell receptor (beta chain) was retrieved from a study of blood T cell repertoires in COVID-19. At the level of the study: The study drew acute and convalescent COVID-19 samples from the United States, Italy and Spain. T cells, B-cell-depleted T cells, or PBMCs supplied cDNA or gDNA.

The data were produced by immunoSEQ multiplex PCR, yet TCRdb's version contains in-frame clones alone and is incomplete. The table lists about 280,000 clones, 75% to 90% of them singletons. Participant ages covered about 18 to 100 years across 24 US areas. Before being deemed recovered, Cohort 3 donors had two negative PCRs, clearance, or symptom resolution. Germline values: CDR1 SGHVS, CDR2 FQNEAQ. V lost 5 bases and J lost 9; bases outside the gene matches: 6. CDR3 size: 12 residues. The chain has TRBV7-8 and TRBJ1-1, with TRBD1 matching 7 bases. What was sequenced was PBMCs or T cells enriched from blood (not recorded which). The receptor was isolated from a woman aged 45-65 years who had recovered from COVID-19. The CDR3 spells CASSPDRVKAFF. DNA for the CDR3: TGTGCCAGCAGCCCCGACAGGGTGAAAGCTTTCTTT.